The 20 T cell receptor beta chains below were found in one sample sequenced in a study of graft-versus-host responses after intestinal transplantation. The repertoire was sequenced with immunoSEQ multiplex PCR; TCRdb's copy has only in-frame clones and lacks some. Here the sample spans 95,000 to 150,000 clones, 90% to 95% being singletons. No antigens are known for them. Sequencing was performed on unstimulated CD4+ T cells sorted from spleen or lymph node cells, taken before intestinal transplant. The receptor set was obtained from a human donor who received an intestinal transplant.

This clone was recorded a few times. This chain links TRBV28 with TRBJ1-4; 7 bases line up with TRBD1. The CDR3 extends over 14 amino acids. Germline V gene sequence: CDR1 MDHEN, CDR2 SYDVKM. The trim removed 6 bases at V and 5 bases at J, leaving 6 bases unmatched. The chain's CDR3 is CASSNYRGNEKLFF. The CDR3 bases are TGTGCCAGCAGCAATTACAGGGGCAATGAAAAACTGTTTTTT. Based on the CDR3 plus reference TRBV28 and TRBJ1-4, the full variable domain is DVKVTQSSRYLVKRTGEKVFLECVQDMDHENMFWYRQDPGLGLRLIYFSYDVKMKEKGDIPEGYSVSREKKERFSLILESASTNQTSMYLCASSNYRGNEKLFFGSGTQLSVL.

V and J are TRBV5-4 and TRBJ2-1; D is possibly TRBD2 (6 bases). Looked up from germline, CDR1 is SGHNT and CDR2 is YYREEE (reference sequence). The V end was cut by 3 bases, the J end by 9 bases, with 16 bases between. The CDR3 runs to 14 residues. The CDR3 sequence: CASSSREFAGEQFF. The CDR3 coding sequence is TGTGCCAGCAGCTCCCGGGAGTTTGCGGGTGAGCAGTTCTTC.

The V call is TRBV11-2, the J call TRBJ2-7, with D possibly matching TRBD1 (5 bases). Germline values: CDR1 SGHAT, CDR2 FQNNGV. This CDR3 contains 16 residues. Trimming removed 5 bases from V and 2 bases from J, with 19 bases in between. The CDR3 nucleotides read TGTGCCAGCAGCGCCCTCTCAGGGCCCAAGGCCTACGAGCAGTACTTC. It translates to CASSALSGPKAYEQYF.

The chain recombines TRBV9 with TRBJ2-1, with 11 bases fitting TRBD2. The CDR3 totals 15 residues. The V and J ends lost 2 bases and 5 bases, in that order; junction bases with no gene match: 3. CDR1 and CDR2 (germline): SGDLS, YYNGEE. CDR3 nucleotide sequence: TGTGCCAGCAGCGTTAGCGGGAGGGGGCACAATGAGCAGTTCTTC. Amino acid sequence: CASSVSGRGHNEQFF.

The CDR3 DNA reads as TGTGCCAGCAGCTCACGGGACAGCGACTATGGCTACACCTTC. Residues: CASSSRDSDYGYTF. The chain couples TRBV7-9 to TRBJ1-2; the match to TRBD1 covers 7 bases. The germline CDR1 and CDR2 sequences are SEHNR and FQNEAQ (reference sequence). V lost 4 bases and J lost 3; bases outside the gene matches: 5. The CDR3 is made up of 14 amino acids.

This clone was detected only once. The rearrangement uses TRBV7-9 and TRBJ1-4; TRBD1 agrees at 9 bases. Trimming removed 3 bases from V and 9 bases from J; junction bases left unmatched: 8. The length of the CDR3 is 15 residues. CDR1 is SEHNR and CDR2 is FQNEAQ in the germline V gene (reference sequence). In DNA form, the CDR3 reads TGTGCCAGCAGCTTTGGACAGGGGCAGGGTCAAAAACTGTTTTTT. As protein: CASSFGQGQGQKLFF.

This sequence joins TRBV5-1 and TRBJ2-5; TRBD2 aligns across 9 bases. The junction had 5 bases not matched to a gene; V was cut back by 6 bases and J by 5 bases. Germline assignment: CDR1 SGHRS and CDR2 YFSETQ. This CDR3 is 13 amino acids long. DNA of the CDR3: TGCGCCAGCACGCGGCGGGAGGGGGAGACCCAGTACTTC. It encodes CASTRREGETQYF.

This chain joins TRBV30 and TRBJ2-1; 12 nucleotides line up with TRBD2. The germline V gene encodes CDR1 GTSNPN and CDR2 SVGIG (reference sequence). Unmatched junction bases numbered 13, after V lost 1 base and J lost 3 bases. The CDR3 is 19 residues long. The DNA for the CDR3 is TGTGCCTGGAGTGGCAGGGGGAGACTAGCGGGAGACCGCTACAATGAGCAGTTCTTC. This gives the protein CAWSGRGRLAGDRYNEQFF.

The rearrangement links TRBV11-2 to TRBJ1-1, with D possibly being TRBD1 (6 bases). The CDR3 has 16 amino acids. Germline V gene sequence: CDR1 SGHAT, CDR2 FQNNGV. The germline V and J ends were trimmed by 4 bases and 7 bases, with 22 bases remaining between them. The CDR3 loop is CASSSPWGGRRGEAFF. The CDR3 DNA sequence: TGTGCCAGCAGCTCTCCTTGGGGGGGCCGAAGGGGTGAAGCTTTCTTT.

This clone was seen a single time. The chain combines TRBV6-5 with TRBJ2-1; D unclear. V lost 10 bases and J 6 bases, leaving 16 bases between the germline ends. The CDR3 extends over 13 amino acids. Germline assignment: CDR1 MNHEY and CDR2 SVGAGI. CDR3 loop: CAIRVSATNEQFF. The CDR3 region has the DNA TGTGCCATCCGGGTGAGCGCCACCAATGAGCAGTTCTTC.

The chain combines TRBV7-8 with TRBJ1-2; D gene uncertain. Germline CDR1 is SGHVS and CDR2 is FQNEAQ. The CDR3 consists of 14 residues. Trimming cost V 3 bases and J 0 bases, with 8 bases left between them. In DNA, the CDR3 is TGTGCCAGCAGCTTGGCGGGGACTAACTATGGCTACACCTTC. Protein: CASSLAGTNYGYTF.

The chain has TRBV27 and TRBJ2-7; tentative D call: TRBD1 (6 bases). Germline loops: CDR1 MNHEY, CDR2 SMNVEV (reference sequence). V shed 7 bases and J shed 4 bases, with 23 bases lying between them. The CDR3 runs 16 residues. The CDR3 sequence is CASIRILGRGLYEQYF. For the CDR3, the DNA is TGTGCCAGCATTCGGATCCTTGGCAGGGGCCTATACGAGCAGTACTTC.

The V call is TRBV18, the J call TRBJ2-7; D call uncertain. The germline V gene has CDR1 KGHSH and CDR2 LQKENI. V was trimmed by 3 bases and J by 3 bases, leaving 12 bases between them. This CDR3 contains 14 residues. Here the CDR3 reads CASSPPGRVYEQYF. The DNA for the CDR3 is TGTGCCAGCTCACCGCCCGGCAGAGTCTACGAGCAGTACTTC.

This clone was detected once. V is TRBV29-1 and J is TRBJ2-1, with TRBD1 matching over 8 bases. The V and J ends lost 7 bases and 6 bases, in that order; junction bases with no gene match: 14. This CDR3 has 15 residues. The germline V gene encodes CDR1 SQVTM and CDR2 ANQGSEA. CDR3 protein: CSASRQGTIFNEQFF. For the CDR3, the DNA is TGCAGCGCCTCGAGACAGGGGACCATTTTCAATGAGCAGTTCTTC.

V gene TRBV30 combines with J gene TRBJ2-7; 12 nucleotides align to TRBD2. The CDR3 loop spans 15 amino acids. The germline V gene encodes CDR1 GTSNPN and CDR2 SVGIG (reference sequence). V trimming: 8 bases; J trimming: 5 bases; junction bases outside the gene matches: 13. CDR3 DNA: TGTGCCACTTCTAGCGGGAGGGCCCTTCCTAACGAGCAGTACTTC. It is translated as CATSSGRALPNEQYF.

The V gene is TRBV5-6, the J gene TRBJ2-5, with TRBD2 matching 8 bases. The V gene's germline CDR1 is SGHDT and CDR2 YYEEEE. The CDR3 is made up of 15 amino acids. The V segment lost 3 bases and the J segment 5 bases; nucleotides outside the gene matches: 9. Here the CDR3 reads CASSSVGRAGETQYF. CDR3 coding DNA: TGTGCCAGCAGCTCCGTCGGGAGGGCCGGGGAGACCCAGTACTTC.

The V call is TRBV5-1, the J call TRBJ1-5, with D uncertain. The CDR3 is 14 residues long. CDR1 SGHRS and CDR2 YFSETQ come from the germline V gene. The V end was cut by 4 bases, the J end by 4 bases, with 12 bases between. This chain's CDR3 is CASSTGGPNQPQHF. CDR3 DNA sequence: TGCGCCAGCAGCACTGGAGGCCCGAATCAGCCCCAGCATTTT.

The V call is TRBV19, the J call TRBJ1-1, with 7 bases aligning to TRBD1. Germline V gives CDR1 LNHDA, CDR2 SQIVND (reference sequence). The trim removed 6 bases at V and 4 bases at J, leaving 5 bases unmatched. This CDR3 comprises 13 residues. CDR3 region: CASSSRGGTEAFF. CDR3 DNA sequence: TGTGCCAGTAGCAGCAGGGGGGGCACTGAAGCTTTCTTT.

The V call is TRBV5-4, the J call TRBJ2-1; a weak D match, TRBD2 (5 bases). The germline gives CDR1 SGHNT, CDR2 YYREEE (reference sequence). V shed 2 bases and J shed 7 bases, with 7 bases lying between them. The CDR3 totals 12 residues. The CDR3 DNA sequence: TGTGCCAGCAGCTTTAGGAGGAATGAGCAGTTCTTC. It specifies CASSFRRNEQFF.

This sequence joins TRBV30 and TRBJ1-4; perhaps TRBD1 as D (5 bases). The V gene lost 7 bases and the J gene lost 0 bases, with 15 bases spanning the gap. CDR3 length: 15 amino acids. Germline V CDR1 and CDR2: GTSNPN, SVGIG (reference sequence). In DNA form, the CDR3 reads TGTGCCTCAAAACCGGGACTGACAACTAATGAAAAACTGTTTTTT. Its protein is CASKPGLTTNEKLFF.